This is a list of T cell receptor beta chains from one sample in a study of T-cell memory formation after mild COVID-19. From the 5' RACE reads, TCRdb called clonotypes with MiXCR, one entry per CDR3 protein. Here the sample spans 500,000 to 650,000 distinct CDR3 sequences, 20% to 25% being singletons. The sample taken for sequencing was PBMCs or a T cell subset sorted from them (not recorded which). Receptors were obtained from an adult woman who had mild COVID-19 (a few samples of this study predate the infection). Cell type and time point are not known. The CDR3 runs from the conserved cysteine through the conserved F or W. The order of the fields is clone size, V gene, D gene, J gene, CDR3 DNA, CDR3 protein. D genes are given only for firm matches. Not every row has a clone size; where given, it reads once, few, many or a size class.

clone_size: -; v_call: TRBV5-1; d_call: -; j_call: TRBJ2-3; cdr3_nt: TGCGCCAGCAACCCCGGCCGAGGGGGGGCAGATACGCAGTATTTT; cdr3_aa: CASNPGRGGADTQYF
clone_size: few; v_call: TRBV12-3/TRBV12-4; d_call: -; j_call: TRBJ1-1; cdr3_nt: TGTGCCAGCAATTCCATCATGAACACTGAAGCTTTCTTT; cdr3_aa: CASNSIMNTEAFF
clone_size: -; v_call: TRBV24-1; d_call: -; j_call: TRBJ2-3; cdr3_nt: TGTGCCACCAGTGATCCTAGTACAGGGACAGATACGCAGTATTTT; cdr3_aa: CATSDPSTGTDTQYF
clone_size: -; v_call: TRBV3-1; d_call: TRBD2; j_call: TRBJ2-7; cdr3_nt: TGTGCCAGCAGCCCCGGACTAGCGGGAGCCGGATACGAGCAGTACTTC; cdr3_aa: CASSPGLAGAGYEQYF
clone_size: many; v_call: TRBV5-1; d_call: -; j_call: TRBJ2-7; cdr3_nt: TGCGCCAGCAGCTTGGATATTAGCGGTTCCTACGAGCAGTACTTC; cdr3_aa: CASSLDISGSYEQYF
clone_size: few; v_call: TRBV5-5; d_call: -; j_call: TRBJ2-5; cdr3_nt: TGTGCCAGCAGCTTGGGGTGGGGGCTAACGGAGACCCAGTACTTC; cdr3_aa: CASSLGWGLTETQYF
clone_size: few; v_call: TRBV7-9; d_call: -; j_call: TRBJ2-1; cdr3_nt: TGTGCCATCCCAAGGGGTAGCCTGGCGAGCTCCTACAATGAGCAGTTCTTC; cdr3_aa: CAIPRGSLASSYNEQFF
clone_size: many; v_call: TRBV7-2; d_call: -; j_call: TRBJ2-2; cdr3_nt: TGTGCCAGCAGCTTATTTCCAACGAACACCGGGGAGCTGTTTTTT; cdr3_aa: CASSLFPTNTGELFF
clone_size: -; v_call: TRBV12-3/TRBV12-4; d_call: -; j_call: TRBJ2-4; cdr3_nt: TGTGCCAGCAGTCGCACACAGCTAGCCAAAAACATTCAGTACTTC; cdr3_aa: CASSRTQLAKNIQYF
clone_size: many; v_call: TRBV7-6; d_call: -; j_call: TRBJ2-3; cdr3_nt: TGTGCCAGCAGCTTAGGGACTCCTGCATCGGGCACAGATACGCAGTATTTT; cdr3_aa: CASSLGTPASGTDTQYF
clone_size: -; v_call: TRBV5-6; d_call: TRBD1; j_call: TRBJ2-7; cdr3_nt: TGTGCCAGCAGCTCCATGACCTGGACAGGGGAGACTTACGAGCAGTACTTC; cdr3_aa: CASSSMTWTGETYEQYF
clone_size: -; v_call: TRBV5-4; d_call: -; j_call: TRBJ1-1; cdr3_nt: TGTGCCAGCAGCTTGTTCGGAACGAACACTGAAGCTTTCTTT; cdr3_aa: CASSLFGTNTEAFF
clone_size: -; v_call: TRBV5-1; d_call: -; j_call: TRBJ1-1; cdr3_nt: TGCGCCAGCAGGACTCGAGAAGAATGGACTGAAGCTTTCTTT; cdr3_aa: CASRTREEWTEAFF
clone_size: -; v_call: TRBV20-1; d_call: -; j_call: TRBJ1-5; cdr3_nt: TGCAGTGCGGTCGGGCCGGGTCAGCCCCAGCATTTT; cdr3_aa: CSAVGPGQPQHF
clone_size: -; v_call: TRBV12-3/TRBV12-4; d_call: -; j_call: TRBJ2-5; cdr3_nt: TGTGCCAGCAGTTTGGGGAGGCCCCCTCGGAGGGAGACCCAGTACTTC; cdr3_aa: CASSLGRPPRRETQYF
clone_size: -; v_call: TRBV12-3/TRBV12-4; d_call: -; j_call: TRBJ1-6; cdr3_nt: TGTGCCAGCAGCTACCGGGACGGTCGATATAGCTCCTATAATTCACCCCTCCACTTT; cdr3_aa: CASSYRDGRYSSYNSPLHF
clone_size: few; v_call: TRBV20-1; d_call: TRBD2; j_call: TRBJ2-5; cdr3_nt: TGCAGTGCTAGAGGGACTAGCGGGGGCGAGACCCAGTACTTC; cdr3_aa: CSARGTSGGETQYF
clone_size: few; v_call: TRBV6-1; d_call: -; j_call: TRBJ2-5; cdr3_nt: TGTGCCAGCATAAGGGCCCCGCAAGAGACCCAGTACTTC; cdr3_aa: CASIRAPQETQYF
clone_size: few; v_call: TRBV7-3; d_call: TRBD1; j_call: TRBJ1-1; cdr3_nt: TGTGCCAGCAGCCCTCTACAGGGGATCACTGAAGCTTTCTTT; cdr3_aa: CASSPLQGITEAFF
clone_size: few; v_call: TRBV12-3/TRBV12-4; d_call: -; j_call: TRBJ1-1; cdr3_nt: TGTGCCAGCAGAAAAGGAGGAGGTGGGTTCCGGACTGAAGCTTTCTTT; cdr3_aa: CASRKGGGGFRTEAFF
clone_size: -; v_call: TRBV5-1; d_call: -; j_call: TRBJ2-7; cdr3_nt: TGCGCCAGCAGCTCCAGAGGCGCCCCTTCCTACGAGCAGTACTTC; cdr3_aa: CASSSRGAPSYEQYF
clone_size: -; v_call: TRBV29-1; d_call: TRBD2; j_call: TRBJ2-1; cdr3_nt: TGCAGCGTTGAAGGAAGTAGCGGGAGTTACAATGAGCAGTTCTTC; cdr3_aa: CSVEGSSGSYNEQFF
clone_size: -; v_call: TRBV30; d_call: TRBD2; j_call: TRBJ2-3; cdr3_nt: TGTGCCTGGAGTCTTAGACTAGCGGGAGCCGATACGCAGTATTTT; cdr3_aa: CAWSLRLAGADTQYF
clone_size: once; v_call: TRBV30; d_call: TRBD1; j_call: TRBJ1-2; cdr3_nt: TGTGCCTGGACCGAGGACAGGGGGCGCGGCTACACCTTC; cdr3_aa: CAWTEDRGRGYTF
clone_size: many; v_call: TRBV20-1; d_call: TRBD2; j_call: TRBJ2-7; cdr3_nt: TGCAGTGCTAGGAAGACTTTCCTGACTAGCGGATACGAGCAGTACTTC; cdr3_aa: CSARKTFLTSGYEQYF
clone_size: -; v_call: TRBV6-6; d_call: -; j_call: TRBJ2-7; cdr3_nt: TGTGCCAGCAGCTTACGTGGGGGGCACTACGAGCAGTACTTC; cdr3_aa: CASSLRGGHYEQYF
clone_size: -; v_call: TRBV10-2; d_call: -; j_call: TRBJ1-2; cdr3_nt: TGCGCCAGCAGTGGGGCGGGGACAACGGGCTACACCTTC; cdr3_aa: CASSGAGTTGYTF
clone_size: -; v_call: TRBV6-2/TRBV6-3; d_call: -; j_call: TRBJ1-4; cdr3_nt: TGTGCCAGCAGTCCCGGGACAACGGCAGAAAAACTGTTTTTT; cdr3_aa: CASSPGTTAEKLFF
clone_size: -; v_call: TRBV9; d_call: -; j_call: TRBJ2-7; cdr3_nt: TGTGCCAGCAGCGCAGCTGACGAGCAGTACTTC; cdr3_aa: CASSAADEQYF
clone_size: -; v_call: TRBV7-9; d_call: -; j_call: TRBJ2-3; cdr3_nt: TGTGCCAGCAGCCCCCCGGGACACCGGTTCACAGATACGCAGTATTTT; cdr3_aa: CASSPPGHRFTDTQYF
clone_size: -; v_call: TRBV10-3; d_call: TRBD2; j_call: TRBJ2-7; cdr3_nt: TGTGCCATCAGTGATTCGGGGGGGCCTGGAGAGCAGTACTTC; cdr3_aa: CAISDSGGPGEQYF
clone_size: -; v_call: TRBV6-5; d_call: -; j_call: TRBJ2-5; cdr3_nt: TGTGCCAGCAGCCCCCGTCGGATGACACAAGAGACCCAGTACTTC; cdr3_aa: CASSPRRMTQETQYF
clone_size: -; v_call: TRBV19; d_call: TRBD1; j_call: TRBJ2-7; cdr3_nt: TGTGCCAGTAGTAGAGGGACAGGGCTAATGTACGAGCAGTACTTC; cdr3_aa: CASSRGTGLMYEQYF
clone_size: -; v_call: TRBV7-2; d_call: -; j_call: TRBJ2-1; cdr3_nt: TGTGCCAGCAGCTTAACGAACCGTGAGCAGTTCTTC; cdr3_aa: CASSLTNREQFF
clone_size: many; v_call: TRBV7-9; d_call: -; j_call: TRBJ2-2; cdr3_nt: TGTGCCAGCAGCTTAGCAGGGACCGGGGAGCTGTTTTTT; cdr3_aa: CASSLAGTGELFF
clone_size: many; v_call: TRBV7-6; d_call: -; j_call: TRBJ2-3; cdr3_nt: TGTGCCAGCAGCTCAGAGTTTAGGGATACGCAGTATTTT; cdr3_aa: CASSSEFRDTQYF
clone_size: -; v_call: TRBV3-1; d_call: -; j_call: TRBJ1-4; cdr3_nt: TGTGCCAGCAGCCTTACAGTTCGTGGTGAAAAACTGTTTTTT; cdr3_aa: CASSLTVRGEKLFF
clone_size: many; v_call: TRBV12-3/TRBV12-4; d_call: -; j_call: TRBJ1-1; cdr3_nt: TGTGCCAGCAGTTTAGAGGGGCCCACGGAAGCTTTCTTT; cdr3_aa: CASSLEGPTEAFF
clone_size: -; v_call: TRBV19; d_call: -; j_call: TRBJ2-1; cdr3_nt: TGTGCCAGTAAAGCAGGAGGCGATGAGCAGTTCTTC; cdr3_aa: CASKAGGDEQFF
clone_size: few; v_call: TRBV29-1; d_call: -; j_call: TRBJ2-1; cdr3_nt: TGCAGCGTTGTCGCCGGGGGCTACCCGACCTACAATGAGCAGTTCTTC; cdr3_aa: CSVVAGGYPTYNEQFF
clone_size: -; v_call: TRBV12-3/TRBV12-4; d_call: -; j_call: TRBJ1-1; cdr3_nt: TGTGCCAGCATAGCAGGGGTGAACACTGAAGCTTTCTTT; cdr3_aa: CASIAGVNTEAFF
clone_size: few; v_call: TRBV3-1; d_call: TRBD2; j_call: TRBJ2-2; cdr3_nt: TGTGCCAGCAGCCACCTAAGGTATTCCGGGACTAGCGGGAGTGTCCCCGGGGAGCTGTTTTTT; cdr3_aa: CASSHLRYSGTSGSVPGELFF
clone_size: few; v_call: TRBV4-3; d_call: TRBD2; j_call: TRBJ2-2; cdr3_nt: TGCGCCAGCGCCCAACTAGCGGGAGACACCGGGGAGCTGTTTTTT; cdr3_aa: CASAQLAGDTGELFF
clone_size: -; v_call: TRBV27; d_call: -; j_call: TRBJ2-7; cdr3_nt: TGTGCCAGCAGTAAATCCTCCGGGAACGAGCAGTACTTC; cdr3_aa: CASSKSSGNEQYF
clone_size: -; v_call: TRBV7-9; d_call: TRBD2; j_call: TRBJ2-1; cdr3_nt: TGTGCCTCCGGACTAGCGGGAGCCAATGAGCAGTTCTTC; cdr3_aa: CASGLAGANEQFF
clone_size: many; v_call: TRBV12-3/TRBV12-4; d_call: -; j_call: TRBJ2-1; cdr3_nt: TGTGCCAGCAGTTTAACGCGGGGATATTACAATGAGCAGTTCTTC; cdr3_aa: CASSLTRGYYNEQFF
clone_size: -; v_call: TRBV12-3/TRBV12-4; d_call: -; j_call: TRBJ1-1; cdr3_nt: TGTGCCAGCAGTTTTCAGGGCCCCCTGAACACTGAAGCTTTCTTT; cdr3_aa: CASSFQGPLNTEAFF
clone_size: few; v_call: TRBV20-1; d_call: TRBD2; j_call: TRBJ2-7; cdr3_nt: TGCAGTGCTCCACTAGCGGTCGTGGGGGACTACGAGCAGTACTTC; cdr3_aa: CSAPLAVVGDYEQYF